What follows are 23 T cell receptor beta chains derived from one specimen sequenced in a study of PD-1 blockade in classical Hodgkin lymphoma. Profiled with immunoSEQ multiplex PCR; TCRdb holds only in-frame clones, not every one. This repertoire shows about 12,000 clones, approximately 79% found once; its top ten account for more than 1.5%. Every single patient, without exception, relapsed after autologous stem cell transplantation, and brentuximab vedotin exposure varied. The authors purified CD4+ T cells from thawed PBMCs by magnetic negative selection. The sequenced sample was CD4+ T cells from blood, obtained at baseline. These receptors were obtained from a human donor with classical Hodgkin lymphoma.

The chain uses TRBV7-9 and TRBJ1-4, with D hard to call. Germline V gene sequence: CDR1 SEHNR, CDR2 FQNEAQ (reference sequence). V was cut by 7 bases and J by 3 bases, with 9 bases left in between. This CDR3 region has 13 residues. CDR3 loop: CASNPDANEKLFF. For the CDR3, the DNA is TGTGCCAGCAACCCGGACGCTAATGAAAAACTGTTTTTT.

The genes are TRBV6-4 and TRBJ1-3; the D gene is possibly TRBD1 (5 bases). The CDR3 runs 16 residues. The V end lost 5 bases, the J end lost 2 bases, and 16 bases lay between the germline ends. Germline assignment: CDR1 MRHNA and CDR2 SNTAGT. As DNA, the CDR3 is TGTGCCAGCAGTTACACTGGGACGAAAACTGGAAACACCATATATTTT. Its translation: CASSYTGTKTGNTIYF.

The genes are TRBV2 and TRBJ2-5, with TRBD2 matching 7 bases. The junction had 15 bases not matched to a gene; V was cut back by 6 bases and J by 5 bases. This CDR3 is built from 16 residues. Germline lookup yields CDR1 SNHLY and CDR2 FYNNEI. CDR3 region: CASRGMAGVTGETQYF. The DNA for the CDR3 is TGTGCCAGCAGAGGGATGGCGGGGGTTACGGGGGAGACCCAGTACTTC. Together with reference TRBV2 and TRBJ2-5, the CDR3 gives the full variable domain: EPEVTQTPSHQVTQMGQEVILRCVPISNHLYFYWYRQILGQKVEFLVSFYNNEISEKSEIFDDQFSVERPDGSNFTLKIRSTKLEDSAMYFCASRGMAGVTGETQYFGPGTRLLVL.

This rearrangement joins TRBV6-1 to TRBJ1-1, with D tentatively TRBD1 (5 bases). CDR3 length: 14 residues. Trimming pared 3 bases from V and 0 bases from J, leaving 8 bases between. The V gene's germline CDR1 is MNHNS and CDR2 SASEGT. This chain's CDR3 is CASSEGRVNTEAFF. DNA of the CDR3: TGTGCCAGCAGTGAGGGACGGGTGAACACTGAAGCTTTCTTT.

V usage is TRBV27 and J usage is TRBJ2-7; 7 bases are a match to TRBD1. Germline CDR1 reads MNHEY; CDR2 reads SMNVEV (reference sequence). The CDR3 is 17 amino acids. V shed 6 bases and J 2 bases; nucleotides not matched to a gene: 16. CDR3 sequence reads: CASRNWNRDSLPYEQYF. In DNA, the CDR3 is TGTGCCAGCAGAAATTGGAACCGGGACAGTCTTCCCTACGAGCAGTACTTC.

The chain carries TRBV5-1 and TRBJ1-1, with a possible D match to TRBD1 (6 bases). The CDR3 is made up of 17 amino acids. Germline CDR1 SGHRS, CDR2 YFSETQ. V was cut by 0 bases and J by 0 bases, with 15 bases left in between. The CDR3 DNA sequence: TGCGCCAGCAGCTTGGATGGACTTACAGGGCTGAACACTGAAGCTTTCTTT. It encodes CASSLDGLTGLNTEAFF.

The chain links TRBV5-5 to TRBJ2-3; D unclear. Germline values: CDR1 SGHKS, CDR2 YYEKEE (reference sequence). The CDR3 is made up of 16 amino acids. V gave up 1 base and J gave up 0 bases, with 12 bases separating them. CDR3 coding DNA: TGTGCCAGCAGCTTGTGGGTCGGACGTAGCACAGATACGCAGTATTTT. As protein: CASSLWVGRSTDTQYF.

In DNA form, the CDR3 reads TGTGCCAGCAGTTACGTTCTTGGGGAAAAGGCGGGACTGGGCACTGAAGCTTTCTTT. Its translation is CASSYVLGEKAGLGTEAFF. The genes are TRBV6-8 and TRBJ1-1; TRBD1 is a possible D gene (5 bases). The CDR3 runs to 19 residues. Germline loops: CDR1 MNHGY, CDR2 SAAAGT. The V end lost 2 bases, the J end lost 4 bases, and 26 bases lay between the germline ends.

V is TRBV5-4 and J is TRBJ2-3; 16 bases line up with TRBD2. From germline, CDR1 is SGHNT and CDR2 YYREEE (reference sequence). J lost 9 bases, V lost 5 bases, and 9 bases had no gene match. CDR3 length: 16 residues. CDR3 in amino acids: CASRRGLAGGNRTQYF. The CDR3 DNA follows: TGTGCCAGCAGGAGGGGACTAGCGGGGGGGAACCGAACGCAGTATTTT.

This clone was seen more than once but under ten times. The chain combines TRBV30 with TRBJ1-2; unclear D gene. The V and J ends lost 0 bases and 8 bases respectively, with 13 bases between them. The CDR3 sequence is 13 residues long. Germline assignment: CDR1 GTSNPN and CDR2 SVGIG (reference sequence). The DNA of the CDR3 is TGTGCCTGGAGTGTAGGAGGGTTGGGAGGCTACACCTTC. It codes for CAWSVGGLGGYTF.

This chain joins TRBV7-9 and TRBJ2-7; TRBD1 is a possible D gene (6 bases). CDR3 length equals 14 residues. Germline-derived CDR1 and CDR2 are SEHNR and FQNEAQ (reference sequence). Trimming took off 3 bases at V and 7 bases at J, with 16 bases between the two ends. The CDR3 DNA sequence: TGTGCCAGCAGCTTGCAGGGGTACTACGGGGAGCAGTACTTC. Protein product: CASSLQGYYGEQYF.

This clone turned up a few times. The rearrangement joins TRBV7-9 to TRBJ1-5; D gene unclear. The germline V gene has CDR1 SEHNR and CDR2 FQNEAQ (reference sequence). V dropped 5 bases and J dropped 2 bases, with 7 bases sitting between them. The CDR3 sequence is 13 residues long. CDR3 DNA: TGTGCCAGCAGCAATAATGGCAATCAGCCCCAGCATTTT. Protein sequence: CASSNNGNQPQHF.

This clone was seen a single time. The V gene is TRBV15, the J gene TRBJ1-2; weak D call: TRBD1 (6 bases). The CDR3 extends over 14 amino acids. V lost 5 bases and J lost 2, with 12 bases in between. The germline CDR1 and CDR2 sequences are LNHNV and YYDKDF (reference sequence). For the CDR3, the DNA is TGTGCCACCAGCGGGGGGCCCTCCAACTATGGCTACACCTTC. Translating gives CATSGGPSNYGYTF.

This clone turned up a few times. V is TRBV6-5 and J is TRBJ2-2; maybe TRBD2 (7 bases). The CDR3 runs 13 residues. Per the germline V gene, CDR1 is MNHEY and CDR2 is SVGAGI. As DNA, the CDR3 is TGTGGAAAAGGGCAGGGGAGGGCCGGGGAGCTGTTTTTT. Its protein is CGKGQGRAGELFF.

The chain is built from TRBV9 and TRBJ2-6, with 9 bases aligning to TRBD1. With 4 bases clipped from V and 0 bases from J, the junction kept 11 bases outside the gene matches. The CDR3 spans 19 residues. Germline CDR1 and CDR2: SGDLS and YYNGEE. The chain's CDR3 is CASSQTSGTGNSGANVLTF. CDR3 in DNA: TGTGCCAGCAGCCAAACCTCCGGGACAGGGAACTCTGGGGCCAACGTCCTGACTTTC.

J is TRBJ2-7 and V is TRBV28, with 10 bases identical to TRBD1. CDR1 and CDR2 (germline): MDHEN, SYDVKM. V dropped 5 bases and J dropped 4; count of bases not matched to a gene: 11. The CDR3 has 16 amino acids. In nucleotides, the CDR3 is TGTGCCAGCAGTGGTCTCGACAGGGGGCGTTTGTACGAGCAGTACTTC. It encodes CASSGLDRGRLYEQYF.

The V gene is TRBV19, the J gene TRBJ2-5; D possibly uses TRBD1 or TRBD2 (5 bases each). The CDR3 extends over 15 amino acids. Trimming pared 5 bases from V and 4 bases from J, leaving 17 bases between. CDR1 LNHDA and CDR2 SQIVND come from the germline V gene (reference sequence). The DNA of the CDR3 is TGTGCCAGTAGTTGGGGAATTCCTGGGGGAGAGACCCAGTACTTC. Amino acids: CASSWGIPGGETQYF.

The chain recombines TRBV19 with TRBJ2-6, with no clear D. Germline CDR1 LNHDA, CDR2 SQIVND (reference sequence). The CDR3 runs 15 residues. V lost 8 bases and J lost 3, with 14 bases in between. The CDR3 nucleotides read TGTGCCAGTGGGGATCCTCCGAGTGGGGCCAACGTCCTGACTTTC. Its translation: CASGDPPSGANVLTF.

Comment on this clone: At one of its ends the junction is not consistent with the germline gene, which may arise from a read error. The chain has TRBV28 and TRBJ2-2; no firm D call. Germline loops: CDR1 MDHEN, CDR2 SYDVKM. The CDR3 totals 10 residues. The CDR3 here is CATSTGELFF. CDR3 DNA sequence: TGTGCCACCAGTACCGGGGAGCTGTTTTTT.

The V and J genes are TRBV6-5 and TRBJ1-1, with D tentatively TRBD1 (5 bases). Germline CDR1 reads MNHEY; CDR2 reads SVGAGI. The CDR3 is 15 amino acids. V gave up 6 bases and J gave up 9 bases, with 23 bases separating them. The CDR3 region is CASRPSGSSGTKAFF. The DNA for the CDR3 is TGTGCCAGCAGACCGTCAGGGTCCTCCGGGACGAAAGCTTTCTTT.

This clone was seen only once. The chain couples TRBV19 to TRBJ1-5; 7 positions match TRBD1. Unmatched junction bases numbered 19, after V lost 7 bases and J lost 7 bases. The CDR3 totals 17 residues. The germline gives CDR1 LNHDA, CDR2 SQIVND (reference sequence). The CDR3 sequence is CASTASRPTGWGQPQHF. DNA of the CDR3: TGTGCCAGTACGGCCTCCCGTCCGACAGGGTGGGGACAGCCCCAGCATTTT. Using reference TRBV19 and TRBJ1-5 for the parts outside the CDR3, the full variable domain is DGGITQSPKYLFRKEGQNVTLSCEQNLNHDAMYWYRQDPGQGLRLIYYSQIVNDFQKGDIAEGYSVSREKKESFPLTVTSAQKNPTAFYLCASTASRPTGWGQPQHFGDGTRLSIL.

This sequence joins TRBV6-1 and TRBJ1-5; D unclear. Trimming took off 4 bases at V and 0 bases at J, with 13 bases between the two ends. This CDR3 region has 16 residues. The germline CDR1 and CDR2 sequences are MNHNS and SASEGT. The CDR3, as DNA: TGTGCCAGCAGTGGCCTAACGGGATATAGCAATCAGCCCCAGCATTTT. Translation gives CASSGLTGYSNQPQHF.

Here the CDR3 DNA reads TGTGCCAGCAGCGCTGGGGACAGGGCTGACACAGATACGCAGTATTTT. Amino acids: CASSAGDRADTDTQYF. The rearrangement uses TRBV9 and TRBJ2-3; 9 positions agree with TRBD1. V was clipped by 3 bases and J by 2 bases; unmatched bases: 7. Looked up from germline, CDR1 is SGDLS and CDR2 is YYNGEE. The CDR3 is 16 residues long.